The clone carrying this TCR delta chain was seen at least ten times. TCRdb lists the protein of a much larger clone for this DNA, which differs at residue 16, so this is likely a read error; the protein given here is translated from the DNA itself. Gammadelta T cells were flow-sorted from PBMC into Vgamma9/Vdelta2+ and Vdelta2-negative populations for bulk analysis. Germline V gene lookup returns CDR1 TSWWSYY and CDR2 QGS. This CDR3 is built from 18 residues. The record originates from a study of γδ T cells in repeated Plasmodium falciparum infection. TCRdb ran CATT on the multiplex PCR reads. This table has around 46,000 delta-chain clones, roughly 1.6% appearing once.

Material for sequencing was gamma-delta T cells from blood. This TCR came from a pool of human donors (malaria-infected and uninfected, not separated). V is TRDV1 and J is TRDJ1, with TRDD3 matching over 8 bases. The DNA for the CDR3 is TGTGCTCTTGGGGAAACAAAGGGATACGTTCTTGACACCGATAAACCCATCTTT. This encodes CALGETKGYVLDTDKPIF.